These 27 T cell receptor beta chains originate from one sample sequenced in a study of T cell responses to AZD1222 COVID-19 vaccine. Method: immunoSEQ multiplex PCR; TCRdb's copy keeps in-frame clones and lacks some. The sample lists some 94,000 clones; more than 80% were seen once. The specimen was peripheral blood, collected on day 0 of AZD1222 vaccination. Receptors were obtained from an adult in good health.

This clone was seen only once. This chain links TRBV12-5 with TRBJ1-1; no clear D. The CDR3 loop spans 14 amino acids. V lost 6 bases to trimming and J lost 1 base, with 12 bases between them. Germline V CDR1 and CDR2: LGHNT, FRNRAP. CDR3 in amino acids: CASGRHTENTEAFF. The CDR3 DNA sequence: TGTGCTAGTGGACGACACACAGAGAACACTGAAGCTTTCTTT.

The rearrangement uses TRBV29-1 and TRBJ1-5, with no clear D. Trimming stripped 0 bases from V and 7 bases from J, with 7 bases between. This CDR3 has 12 residues. Germline assignment: CDR1 SQVTM and CDR2 ANQGSEA. In nucleotides, the CDR3 is TGCAGCGTTGAAGATCCAGGCCAGCCCCAGCATTTT. Protein product: CSVEDPGQPQHF.

To note about this clone: One end of the junction does not line up with germline, which may come from a read error. The genes are TRBV30 and TRBJ2-3, with D perhaps TRBD2 (6 bases). The germline V gene encodes CDR1 GTSNPN and CDR2 SVGIG (reference sequence). The CDR3 is made up of 12 amino acids. CDR3 amino acids: CSWAGLTDTQYF. CDR3 in DNA: TGTTCCTGGGCGGGACTCACAGATACGCAGTATTTT.

The rearrangement uses TRBV5-6 and TRBJ1-1, with TRBD1 as a possible D gene (6 bases). In germline, CDR1 is SGHDT, CDR2 YYEEEE. The CDR3 loop spans 15 amino acids. With 1 base removed from V and 4 bases from J, the gap between germline ends came to 14 bases. CDR3 in DNA: TGTGCCAGCAGCTTGTGGGGAAGAGGGGGCACTGAAGCTTTCTTT. Translating gives CASSLWGRGGTEAFF.

The chain combines TRBV6-5 with TRBJ1-2, with 7 bases fitting TRBD1. This CDR3 spans 16 amino acids. The germline gives CDR1 MNHEY, CDR2 SVGAGI. V was pared by 0 bases and J by 0 bases, with 4 bases of the junction left unmatched. The CDR3 loop reads CASSYSSGTANYGYTF. DNA for the CDR3: TGTGCCAGCAGTTACTCATCCGGGACAGCTAACTATGGCTACACCTTC.

This clone was counted between two and nine times. The chain employs TRBV13 and TRBJ2-3; weak D call: TRBD2 (5 bases). Germline V gives CDR1 PRHDT, CDR2 FYEKMQ (reference sequence). There are 14 residues in the CDR3. The V end was cut by 3 bases, the J end by 2 bases, with 9 bases between. The chain's CDR3 is CASSFIASTDTQYF. Written as DNA, the CDR3 is TGTGCCAGCAGCTTTATAGCGTCCACAGATACGCAGTATTTT.

The chain recombines TRBV9 with TRBJ2-5; D not certain. The germline gives CDR1 SGDLS, CDR2 YYNGEE. V was cut by 0 bases and J by 1 base, with 13 bases left in between. The CDR3 runs to 16 residues. The CDR3 nucleotides read TGTGCCAGCAGCGTAGCTACGGTGGGTAGCCAAGAGACCCAGTACTTC. Translating it yields CASSVATVGSQETQYF.

Concerning this clone: The same CDR3 arises from other DNA sequences in this sample as well. The chain links TRBV30 to TRBJ1-2, with 8 bases matching TRBD1. Germline assignment: CDR1 GTSNPN and CDR2 SVGIG (reference sequence). Trimming cost V 2 bases and J 4 bases; bases outside gene matches: 3. This CDR3 has 13 residues. The CDR3 loop is CAWSRDRPYGYTF. The CDR3 DNA follows: TGTGCCTGGAGTAGGGACAGGCCCTATGGCTACACCTTC.

The chain recombines TRBV7-2 with TRBJ2-3, with 9 bases matching TRBD2. The CDR3 is 16 residues long. V dropped 5 bases and J dropped 0; count of bases not matched to a gene: 6. In germline, CDR1 is SGHTA, CDR2 FQGNSA. CDR3: CASSARLADSTDTQYF. In DNA, the CDR3 is TGTGCCAGCAGCGCAAGACTAGCGGATAGCACAGATACGCAGTATTTT.

The genes are TRBV12-3 or TRBV12-4 and TRBJ2-1; D gene unclear. The germline V and J ends were trimmed by 7 bases and 4 bases, with 11 bases remaining between them. The CDR3 is 13 residues long. The CDR3 reads CASKKDIYNEQFF. The CDR3 nucleotides read TGTGCCAGCAAAAAGGATATTTACAATGAGCAGTTCTTC.

The V gene is TRBV18, the J gene TRBJ2-3; 7 bases align to TRBD2. The germline CDR1 and CDR2 sequences are KGHSH and LQKENI. Trimming took 2 bases from V and 3 from J; bases not matched to a gene: 8. The CDR3 consists of 16 residues. This CDR3 reads CASSPFGGSITDTQYF. Written as DNA, the CDR3 is TGTGCCAGCTCACCATTCGGCGGGAGCATAACAGATACGCAGTATTTT.

This chain connects TRBV12-3 or TRBV12-4 to TRBJ1-1; no firm D call. This CDR3 is 13 amino acids long. V was pared by 2 bases and J by 1 base, with 5 bases between. For the CDR3, the DNA is TGTGCCAGCAGTTTAAAAGGGAACACTGAAGCTTTCTTT. It encodes CASSLKGNTEAFF.

The V call is TRBV5-6, the J call TRBJ1-1, with TRBD1 matching 10 bases. The CDR3 consists of 16 residues. The trim removed 3 bases at V and 3 bases at J, leaving 8 bases unmatched. Germline V gene data show CDR1 as SGHDT and CDR2 as YYEEEE. CDR3 DNA: TGTGCCAGCAGCTCATCCGGGACAGGGGAATACACTGAAGCTTTCTTT. This sequence encodes CASSSSGTGEYTEAFF.

The chain is built from TRBV19 and TRBJ1-5, with TRBD1 identical over 8 bases. The CDR3 totals 17 residues. J lost 2 bases, V lost 5 bases, and 11 bases had no gene match. Germline values: CDR1 LNHDA, CDR2 SQIVND (reference sequence). CDR3: CASSVSETGVGNQPQHF. Written as DNA, the CDR3 is TGTGCCAGTAGTGTAAGTGAGACAGGGGTAGGCAATCAGCCCCAGCATTTT.

The chain has TRBV5-1 and TRBJ1-1; TRBD1 is a possible D gene (5 bases). Germline lookup yields CDR1 SGHRS and CDR2 YFSETQ. The V end was cut by 2 bases, the J end by 5 bases, with 10 bases between. The CDR3 runs 13 residues. Written as DNA, the CDR3 is TGCGCCAGCAGCTTAAAAGAGGGGACTGAAGCTTTCTTT. Amino acids: CASSLKEGTEAFF.

The chain has TRBV5-1 and TRBJ2-4; D is uncertain. With 2 bases removed from V and 0 bases from J, the gap between germline ends came to 6 bases. The CDR3 length is 14 residues. Germline-derived CDR1 and CDR2 are SGHRS and YFSETQ. DNA of the CDR3: TGCGCCAGCAGCTTTAACCTAGCCAAAAACATTCAGTACTTC. It yields the protein CASSFNLAKNIQYF.

V is TRBV2 and J is TRBJ2-7; no clear D gene. V dropped 6 bases and J dropped 6 bases, with 9 bases sitting between them. Germline assignment: CDR1 SNHLY and CDR2 FYNNEI. CDR3 length equals 11 residues. CDR3 DNA sequence: TGTGCCAGCAGGTCGATGGCCGAGCAGTACTTC. Amino acids: CASRSMAEQYF.

The rearrangement links TRBV29-1 to TRBJ2-2; no definite D call. The length of the CDR3 is 13 residues. The V end lost 3 bases, the J end lost 4 bases, and 9 bases lay between the germline ends. Germline V lookup: CDR1 SQVTM, CDR2 ANQGSEA. The CDR3 sequence: CSVEERRTGELFF. The CDR3 DNA reads as TGCAGCGTTGAGGAGAGACGCACCGGGGAGCTGTTTTTT.

V and J are TRBV7-9 and TRBJ2-1, with 12 bases fitting TRBD2. V lost 5 bases and J lost 7; bases outside the gene matches: 9. Germline V gene lookup returns CDR1 SEHNR and CDR2 FQNEAQ (reference sequence). The CDR3 length is 16 residues. The CDR3 here is CASSLMTSGGGNEQFF. The CDR3 DNA reads as TGTGCCAGCAGCCTTATGACTAGCGGGGGAGGTAATGAGCAGTTCTTC.

The chain carries TRBV2 and TRBJ2-1; 8 nucleotides match TRBD2. With V trimmed by 3 bases and J by 5 bases, 6 bases remained unmatched. Germline V lookup: CDR1 SNHLY, CDR2 FYNNEI. The CDR3 is made up of 15 amino acids. The CDR3 is CASSDGRAWNNEQFF. The CDR3 nucleotides read TGTGCCAGCAGTGACGGGAGGGCCTGGAACAATGAGCAGTTCTTC.

V and J are TRBV5-6 and TRBJ1-1, with unresolved D. V was clipped by 4 bases and J by 1 base, with 11 bases between them. CDR3 length: 14 residues. Germline values: CDR1 SGHDT, CDR2 YYEEEE. The chain's CDR3 is CASSRGLGNTEAFF. The CDR3, as DNA: TGTGCCAGCAGCCGAGGACTAGGGAACACTGAAGCTTTCTTT.

The V and J genes are TRBV4-1 and TRBJ1-3; D gene ambiguous. V shed 1 base and J shed 4 bases, with 5 bases lying between them. Germline CDR1 and CDR2: MGHRA and YSYEKL. The CDR3 runs 13 residues. The CDR3: CASSQAGGNTIYF. The CDR3 region has the DNA TGCGCCAGCAGCCAAGCGGGGGGAAACACCATATATTTT.

This rearrangement joins TRBV10-1 to TRBJ1-3; TRBD1 might be the D (5 bases). The CDR3 has 15 amino acids. Deletions cut 3 bases from V and 0 bases from J, with 9 bases between. Germline V gene sequence: CDR1 WNHNN, CDR2 SYGVQD (reference sequence). The CDR3 loop is CASSERDRSGNTIYF. The CDR3 DNA reads as TGCGCCAGCAGTGAAAGGGACCGCTCTGGAAACACCATATATTTT.

This chain uses TRBV15 with TRBJ1-4; D uncertain. The CDR3 runs to 15 residues. Germline CDR1 and CDR2: LNHNV and YYDKDF (reference sequence). V was pared by 0 bases and J by 3 bases, with 8 bases between. The CDR3 DNA reads as TGTGCCACCAGCAGAGAGAGGTGGGCTAATGAAAAACTGTTTTTT. The encoded protein is CATSRERWANEKLFF.

This chain uses TRBV9 with TRBJ2-3; the match to TRBD2 covers 8 bases. The CDR3 extends over 16 amino acids. Germline-derived CDR1 and CDR2 are SGDLS and YYNGEE. The J segment lost 1 base and the V segment lost 4 bases, leaving 8 bases of the junction unmatched. DNA of the CDR3: TGTGCCAGCAGCTTGCAAGCGGGGGAGCGCACAGATACGCAGTATTTT. Its protein is CASSLQAGERTDTQYF. The full variable domain, completed using reference TRBV9 and TRBJ2-3, is DSGVTQTPKHLITATGQRVTLRCSPRSGDLSVYWYQQSLDQGLQFLIQYYNGEERAKGNILERFSAQQFPDLHSELNLSSLELGDSALYFCASSLQAGERTDTQYFGPGTRLTVL.

The chain has TRBV7-8 and TRBJ2-1; 10 bases are shared with TRBD2. Germline values: CDR1 SGHVS, CDR2 FQNEAQ. The CDR3 is 18 amino acids. J gave up 7 bases and V 1 base, and 13 bases lay outside the gene matches. CDR3 sequence reads: CASSLVWPSGGAENEQFF. In nucleotides, the CDR3 is TGTGCCAGCAGCTTAGTATGGCCCAGCGGGGGGGCCGAGAATGAGCAGTTCTTC.

This clone was observed a single time. This chain connects TRBV7-9 to TRBJ2-3, with TRBD2 identical over 8 bases. V shed 2 bases, J shed 1 base, and the junction held 11 bases outside the gene matches. This CDR3 has 18 residues. Germline CDR1 SEHNR, CDR2 FQNEAQ (reference sequence). The CDR3, as DNA: TGTGCCAGCAGCTTATCCCCGGGGGGGAGTCTGGGCACAGATACGCAGTATTTT. Translation: CASSLSPGGSLGTDTQYF.